Presented here are 18 T cell receptor beta chains from one specimen sequenced in a study of long-term antiretroviral therapy in people with HIV. With survey level as its setting, the immunoSEQ assay was v3.0. The assay was immunoSEQ multiplex PCR, and TCRdb's table has in-frame clones only and misses some. Of about 20,000 clones in the sample, around three quarters were seen once. The sample was unsorted PBMCs, taken 2.9 years after starting antiretroviral therapy. Receptor source: a woman in her 30s with HIV.

This chain links TRBV27 with TRBJ1-6; D is perhaps TRBD1 (5 bases). Germline CDR1 MNHEY, CDR2 SMNVEV (reference sequence). CDR3 length equals 17 residues. The V end was cut by 2 bases, the J end by 9 bases, with 20 bases between. The CDR3 bases are TGTGCCAGCAGTTTACTCGCCAGGAGCGGAGGGGTTTCACCCCTCCACTTT. Translating gives CASSLLARSGGVSPLHF.

This clone appeared once. The chain joins TRBV7-7 to TRBJ1-4, with 10 bases that match TRBD1. The germline gives CDR1 SSHAT, CDR2 FNYEAQ (reference sequence). The junction had 4 bases not matched to a gene; V was cut back by 5 bases and J by 7 bases. There are 14 residues in the CDR3. CDR3 sequence (DNA): TGTGCCAGCAGCCGCGGGACAGGGGTTGAAAAACTGTTTTTT. This gives the protein CASSRGTGVEKLFF.

The gene calls are TRBV19 and TRBJ2-1, with 9 bases aligning to TRBD1. The germline gives CDR1 LNHDA, CDR2 SQIVND (reference sequence). CDR3 size: 16 residues. Trimming cost V 3 bases and J 8 bases; bases outside gene matches: 11. CDR3 in DNA: TGTGCCAGTAGTATTCAGGGACAGGGTGGACGCGATGAGCAGTTCTTC. Translation gives CASSIQGQGGRDEQFF.

The chain uses TRBV11-2 and TRBJ2-1; 13 nucleotides match TRBD2. The V segment lost 3 bases and the J segment 9 bases; nucleotides outside the gene matches: 8. This CDR3 spans 16 amino acids. Germline CDR1 reads SGHAT; CDR2 reads FQNNGV. The CDR3 sequence is CASSLSLAGGLGEQFF. The CDR3 bases are TGTGCCAGCAGCTTGTCACTAGCGGGGGGGCTCGGTGAGCAGTTCTTC.

The rearrangement joins TRBV7-2 to TRBJ1-6; D is ambiguous. This CDR3 comprises 15 residues. The germline V and J ends were trimmed by 0 bases and 14 bases, with 17 bases remaining between them. Germline assignment: CDR1 SGHTA and CDR2 FQGNSA. The CDR3 reads CASSLAYGMSLTLHF. The CDR3 DNA is TGTGCCAGCAGCTTAGCATACGGGATGTCACTCACCCTCCACTTT.

This sequence joins TRBV6-1 and TRBJ1-5; maybe TRBD1 (5 bases). Trimming pared 7 bases from V and 6 bases from J, leaving 13 bases between. The CDR3 loop spans 13 amino acids. Germline-derived CDR1 and CDR2 are MNHNS and SASEGT. The CDR3 here is CASKWGGVQPQHF. CDR3 bases: TGTGCCAGCAAATGGGGAGGGGTTCAGCCCCAGCATTTT.

This clone was counted a single time. The genes are TRBV5-6 and TRBJ1-2; TRBD1 aligns across 7 bases. V trimming: 4 bases; J trimming: 5 bases; junction bases outside the gene matches: 8. This CDR3 has 14 residues. The germline CDR1 and CDR2 sequences are SGHDT and YYEEEE. CDR3 bases: TGTGCCAGCAGCCCGTCGAGGGGGCTTTATGGCTACACCTTC. Protein: CASSPSRGLYGYTF.

The chain has TRBV29-1 and TRBJ2-3; D not resolved. CDR3 length: 14 amino acids. Germline V gene data show CDR1 as SQVTM and CDR2 as ANQGSEA. The V and J ends lost 2 bases and 2 bases respectively, with 11 bases between them. The CDR3 sequence: CSVESGYYTDTQYF. The DNA for the CDR3 is TGCAGCGTTGAATCTGGATATTACACAGATACGCAGTATTTT.

J is TRBJ2-6 and V is TRBV5-1, with 8 positions matching TRBD1. The germline V gene encodes CDR1 SGHRS and CDR2 YFSETQ. The CDR3 runs 17 residues. The ends lost 3 bases at V and 0 bases at J; junction bases unmatched: 5. Written as DNA, the CDR3 is TGCGCCAGCAGCTCCCAGGGGGCCCGCTCTGGGGCCAACGTCCTGACTTTC. Translated: CASSSQGARSGANVLTF.

This clone has just a few counts. The rearrangement links TRBV5-4 to TRBJ1-3; D gene unclear. The V gene's germline CDR1 is SGHNT and CDR2 YYREEE (reference sequence). V was shortened by 1 base and J by 5 bases, with 19 bases between the two germline ends. The length of the CDR3 is 17 residues. The CDR3 DNA reads as TGTGCCAGCAGCTTGAATCTGGGCCAAGGTCCTCGAAACACCATATATTTT. As protein: CASSLNLGQGPRNTIYF.

V usage is TRBV11-2 and J usage is TRBJ2-5, with a possible D match to TRBD1 (5 bases). The CDR3 has 15 residues. The V end lost 5 bases, the J end lost 1 base, and 14 bases lay between the germline ends. CDR1 is SGHAT and CDR2 is FQNNGV in the germline V gene. CDR3 in DNA: TGTGCCAGCAGCCCAAGGGGCGGCTTCCAAGAGACCCAGTACTTC. Its translation: CASSPRGGFQETQYF.

The V call is TRBV14, the J call TRBJ2-1, with TRBD1 identical over 9 bases. The CDR3 contains 16 residues. Germline trimming cut 6 bases from V and 7 bases from J; bases unmatched to any gene: 13. Germline V gene lookup returns CDR1 SGHDN and CDR2 FVKESK. CDR3 nucleotides: TGTGCCAGCAGACACACCGGGACAGGGTCGAGGAATGAGCAGTTCTTC. Translation: CASRHTGTGSRNEQFF.

The CDR3 is CASSPRGGLRPSTQYF. The CDR3 DNA reads as TGTGCCAGCAGCCCCAGGGGGGGCCTCCGACCGAGCACCCAGTACTTC. The chain recombines TRBV13 with TRBJ2-5; TRBD1 or TRBD2 may be the D gene (7 bases each). Germline V CDR1 and CDR2: PRHDT, FYEKMQ (reference sequence). This CDR3 region has 16 residues. V lost 5 bases, J lost 8 bases, and 24 bases lay in between.

This clone occurred once. The gene calls are TRBV5-6 and TRBJ2-7, with 8 bases fitting TRBD1. The CDR3 is 15 residues long. The V segment lost 4 bases and the J segment 4 bases; nucleotides outside the gene matches: 10. The germline V gene encodes CDR1 SGHDT and CDR2 YYEEEE. The CDR3 region is CASSPPGQGLYEQYV. The CDR3 DNA follows: TGTGCCAGCAGCCCACCTGGACAGGGACTTTACGAGCAGTACGTC.

This chain joins TRBV4-1 and TRBJ2-3, with a possible D match to TRBD1 (6 bases). This CDR3 is 16 amino acids long. The V and J ends lost 0 bases and 1 base respectively, with 11 bases between them. Germline assignment: CDR1 MGHRA and CDR2 YSYEKL. CDR3 DNA: TGCGCCAGCAGCCAAGAGGGGGCGTGGGGCACAGATACGCAGTATTTT. It codes for CASSQEGAWGTDTQYF.

The CDR3 reads CASSDRAFYEQYV. The CDR3 coding sequence is TGTGCCAGCAGTGACAGGGCTTTCTACGAGCAGTACGTC. V usage is TRBV6-1 and J usage is TRBJ2-7, with D maybe TRBD1 (5 bases). The V gene lost 3 bases and the J gene lost 3 bases, with 9 bases spanning the gap. From germline, CDR1 is MNHNS and CDR2 SASEGT. This CDR3 is built from 13 residues.

The rearrangement uses TRBV5-1 and TRBJ1-1; D is possibly TRBD1 (5 bases). Trimming took off 4 bases at V and 3 bases at J, with 13 bases between the two ends. Germline V lookup: CDR1 SGHRS, CDR2 YFSETQ. The CDR3 has 14 residues. The CDR3 here is CASSLEGRDTEAFF. The CDR3 region has the DNA TGCGCCAGCAGCCTGGAGGGCAGGGACACTGAAGCTTTCTTT.

This chain uses TRBV27 with TRBJ2-1, with 13 bases matching TRBD2. Germline CDR1 and CDR2: MNHEY and SMNVEV (reference sequence). The CDR3 loop spans 15 amino acids. The junction had 2 bases not matched to a gene; V was cut back by 4 bases and J by 5 bases. The CDR3 reads CASSSGTSGDNEQFF. The CDR3 nucleotides read TGTGCCAGCAGTTCCGGGACTAGCGGGGACAATGAGCAGTTCTTC.